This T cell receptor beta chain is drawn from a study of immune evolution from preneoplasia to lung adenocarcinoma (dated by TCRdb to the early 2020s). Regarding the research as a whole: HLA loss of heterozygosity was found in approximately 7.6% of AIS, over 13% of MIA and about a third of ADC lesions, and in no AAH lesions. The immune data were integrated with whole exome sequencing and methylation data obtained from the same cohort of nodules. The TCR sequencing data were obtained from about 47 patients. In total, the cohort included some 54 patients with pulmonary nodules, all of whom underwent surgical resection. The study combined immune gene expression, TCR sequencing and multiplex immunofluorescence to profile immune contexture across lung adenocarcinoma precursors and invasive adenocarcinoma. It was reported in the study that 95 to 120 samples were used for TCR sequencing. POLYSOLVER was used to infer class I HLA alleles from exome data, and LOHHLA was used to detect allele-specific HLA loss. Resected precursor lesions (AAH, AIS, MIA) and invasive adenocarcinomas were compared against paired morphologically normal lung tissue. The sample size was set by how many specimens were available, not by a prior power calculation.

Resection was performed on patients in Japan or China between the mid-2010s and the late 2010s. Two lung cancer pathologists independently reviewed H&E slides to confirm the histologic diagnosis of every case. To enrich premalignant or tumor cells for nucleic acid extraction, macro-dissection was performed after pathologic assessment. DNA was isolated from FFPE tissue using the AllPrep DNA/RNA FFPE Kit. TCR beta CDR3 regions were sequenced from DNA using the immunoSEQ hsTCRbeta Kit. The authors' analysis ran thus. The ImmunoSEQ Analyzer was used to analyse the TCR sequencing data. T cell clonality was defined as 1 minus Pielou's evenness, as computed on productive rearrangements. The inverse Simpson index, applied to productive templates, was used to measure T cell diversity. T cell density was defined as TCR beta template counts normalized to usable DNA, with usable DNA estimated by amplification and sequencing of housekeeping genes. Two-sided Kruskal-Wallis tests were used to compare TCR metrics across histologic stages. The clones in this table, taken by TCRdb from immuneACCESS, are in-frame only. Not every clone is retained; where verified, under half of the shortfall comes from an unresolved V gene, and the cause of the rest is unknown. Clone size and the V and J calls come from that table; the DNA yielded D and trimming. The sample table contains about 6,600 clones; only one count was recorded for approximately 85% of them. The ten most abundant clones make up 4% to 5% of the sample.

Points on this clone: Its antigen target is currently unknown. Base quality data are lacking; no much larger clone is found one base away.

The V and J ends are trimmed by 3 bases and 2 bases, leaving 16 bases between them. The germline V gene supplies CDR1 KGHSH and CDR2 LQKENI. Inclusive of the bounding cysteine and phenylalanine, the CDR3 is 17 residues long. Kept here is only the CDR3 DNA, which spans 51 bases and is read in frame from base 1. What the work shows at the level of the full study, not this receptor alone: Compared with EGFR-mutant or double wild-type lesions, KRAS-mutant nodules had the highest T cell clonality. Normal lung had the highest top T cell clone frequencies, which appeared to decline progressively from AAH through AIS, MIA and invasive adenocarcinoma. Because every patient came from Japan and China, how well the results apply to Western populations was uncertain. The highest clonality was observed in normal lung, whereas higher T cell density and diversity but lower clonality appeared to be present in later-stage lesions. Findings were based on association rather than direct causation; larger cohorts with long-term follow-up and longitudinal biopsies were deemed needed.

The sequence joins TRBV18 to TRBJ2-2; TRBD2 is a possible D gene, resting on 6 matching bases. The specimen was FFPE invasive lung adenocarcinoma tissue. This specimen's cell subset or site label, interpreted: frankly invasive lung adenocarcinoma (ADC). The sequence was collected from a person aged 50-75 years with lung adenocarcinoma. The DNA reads TGTGCCAGCTCACCTCCGCTTTCAGGGACTAACACCGGGGAGCTGTTTTTT. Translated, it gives CASSPPLSGTNTGELFF.